The sequence of this T cell receptor beta chain was determined in a study of cytomegalovirus exposure and HLA in healthy donors. V gave up 1 base and J gave up 4 bases, with 25 bases separating them. This CDR3 region has 20 residues. Germline V gene lookup returns CDR1 LGHNA and CDR2 YSLEER. PCR was performed using 60 Vbeta and 13 Jbeta primers. Here immunoSEQ multiplex PCR was the method, and the copy in TCRdb shows in-frame clones only, minus some. The sample has about 200,000 clones, 70% to 80% seen once. Sequencing was performed on PBMCs. This TCR was recovered from a girl aged 5-17 years in good health and CMV-seropositive. The chain employs TRBV4-3 and TRBJ2-2; maybe TRBD1 (6 bases). The CDR3 nucleotides are TGCGCCAGCAGCCAAGCGCCGGACCAAGGGACACCCAGCCGCACCGGGGAGCTGTTTTTT. It yields the protein CASSQAPDQGTPSRTGELFF.